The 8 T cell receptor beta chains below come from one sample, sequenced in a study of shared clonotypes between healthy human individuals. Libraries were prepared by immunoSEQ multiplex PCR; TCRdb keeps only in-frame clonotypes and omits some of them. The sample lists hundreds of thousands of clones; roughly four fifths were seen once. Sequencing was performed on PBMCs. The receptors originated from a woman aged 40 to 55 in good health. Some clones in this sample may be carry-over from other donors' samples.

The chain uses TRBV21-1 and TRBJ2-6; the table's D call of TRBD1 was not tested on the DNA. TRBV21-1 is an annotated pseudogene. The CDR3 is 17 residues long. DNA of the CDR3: TGTGCCAGCAGCTTTCACGTACAACAAAGTCGGGCCAACGTCCTGACTTTC. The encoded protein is CASSFHVQQSRANVLTF.

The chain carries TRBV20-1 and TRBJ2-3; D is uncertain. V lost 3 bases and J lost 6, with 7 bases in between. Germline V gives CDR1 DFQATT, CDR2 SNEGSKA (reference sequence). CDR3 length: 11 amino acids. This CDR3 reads CSARYGDTQYF. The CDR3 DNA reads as TGCAGTGCTAGGTATGGCGATACGCAGTATTTT.

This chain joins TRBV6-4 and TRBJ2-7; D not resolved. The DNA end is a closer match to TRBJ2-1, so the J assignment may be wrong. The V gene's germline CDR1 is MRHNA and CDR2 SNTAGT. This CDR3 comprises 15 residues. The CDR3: CASSDRLDEPTEQFF. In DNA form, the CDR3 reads TGTGCCAGCAGTGATCGGTTGGACGAGCCTACTGAGCAGTTCTTC.

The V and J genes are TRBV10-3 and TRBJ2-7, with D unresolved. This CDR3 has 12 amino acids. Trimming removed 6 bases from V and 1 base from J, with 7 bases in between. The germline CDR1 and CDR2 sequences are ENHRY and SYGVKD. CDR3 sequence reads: CAIRAESYEQYF. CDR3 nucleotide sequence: TGTGCCATCAGAGCAGAGTCCTACGAGCAGTACTTC.

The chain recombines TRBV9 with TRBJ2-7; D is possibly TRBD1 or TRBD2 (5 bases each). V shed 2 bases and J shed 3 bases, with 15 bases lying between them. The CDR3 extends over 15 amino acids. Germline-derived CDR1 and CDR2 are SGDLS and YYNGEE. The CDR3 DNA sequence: TGTGCCAGCAGCGTCCTCGGGGACGGACGCTACGAGCAGTACTTC. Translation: CASSVLGDGRYEQYF.

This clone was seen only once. The CDR3 loop reads CASSKLLTGPETQYF. In nucleotides, the CDR3 is TGTGCCAGCAGCAAATTACTAACAGGGCCGGAGACCCAGTACTTC. The rearrangement links TRBV11-2 to TRBJ2-5; D may be TRBD1 (6 bases). V lost 5 bases to trimming and J lost 5 bases, with 18 bases between them. The CDR3 has 15 amino acids. Germline values: CDR1 SGHAT, CDR2 FQNNGV.

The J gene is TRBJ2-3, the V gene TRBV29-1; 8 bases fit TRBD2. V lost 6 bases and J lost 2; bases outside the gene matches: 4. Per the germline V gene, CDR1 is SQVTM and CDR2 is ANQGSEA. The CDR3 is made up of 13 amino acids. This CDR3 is CSVRTSFTDTQYF. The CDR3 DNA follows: TGCAGCGTGCGGACTAGCTTCACAGATACGCAGTATTTT.

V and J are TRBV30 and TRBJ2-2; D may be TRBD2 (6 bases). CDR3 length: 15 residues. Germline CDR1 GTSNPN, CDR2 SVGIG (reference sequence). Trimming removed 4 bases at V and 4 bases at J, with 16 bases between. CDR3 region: CAWNLAAVGTGELFF. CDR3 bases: TGTGCCTGGAACTTAGCGGCCGTGGGCACCGGGGAGCTGTTTTTT.